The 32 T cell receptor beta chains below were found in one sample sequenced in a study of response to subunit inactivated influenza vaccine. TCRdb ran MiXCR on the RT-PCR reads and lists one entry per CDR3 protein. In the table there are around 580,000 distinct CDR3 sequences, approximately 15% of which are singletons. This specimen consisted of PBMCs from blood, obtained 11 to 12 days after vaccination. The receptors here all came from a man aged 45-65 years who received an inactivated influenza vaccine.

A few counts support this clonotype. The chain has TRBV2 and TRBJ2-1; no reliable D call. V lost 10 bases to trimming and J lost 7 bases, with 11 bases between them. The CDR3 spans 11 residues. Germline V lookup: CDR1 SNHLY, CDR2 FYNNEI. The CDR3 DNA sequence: TGTGCCATTCCCTTTGGTAATGAGCAGTTCTTC. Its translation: CAIPFGNEQFF.

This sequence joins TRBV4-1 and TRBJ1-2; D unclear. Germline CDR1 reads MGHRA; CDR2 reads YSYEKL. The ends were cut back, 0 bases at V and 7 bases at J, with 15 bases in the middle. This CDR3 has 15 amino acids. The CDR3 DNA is TGCGCCAGCAGCCAAGAGGGTGCGGTAACGAGTGGCTACACCTTC. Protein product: CASSQEGAVTSGYTF.

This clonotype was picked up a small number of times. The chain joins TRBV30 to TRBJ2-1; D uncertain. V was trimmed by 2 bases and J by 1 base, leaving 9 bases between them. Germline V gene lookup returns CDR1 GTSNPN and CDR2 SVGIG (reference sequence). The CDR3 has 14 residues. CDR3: CAWSRDFSYNEQFF. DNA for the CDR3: TGTGCCTGGAGTCGAGATTTTTCCTACAATGAGCAGTTCTTC. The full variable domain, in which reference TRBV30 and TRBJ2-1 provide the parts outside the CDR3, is SQTIHQWPATLVQPVGSPLSLECTVEGTSNPNLYWYRQAAGRGLQLLFYSVGIGQISSEVPQNLSASRPQDRQFILSSKKLLLSDSGFYLCAWSRDFSYNEQFFGPGTRLTVL.

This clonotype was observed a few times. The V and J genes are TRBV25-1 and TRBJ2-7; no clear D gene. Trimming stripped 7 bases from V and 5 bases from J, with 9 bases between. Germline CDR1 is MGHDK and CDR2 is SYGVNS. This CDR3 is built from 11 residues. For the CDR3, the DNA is TGTGCCAGCACCCCGGGCCACGAGCAGTACTTC. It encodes CASTPGHEQYF.

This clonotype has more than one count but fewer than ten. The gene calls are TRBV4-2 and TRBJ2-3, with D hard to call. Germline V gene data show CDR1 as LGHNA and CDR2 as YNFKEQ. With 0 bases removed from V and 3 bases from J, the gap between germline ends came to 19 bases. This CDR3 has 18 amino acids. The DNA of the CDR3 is TGTGCCAGCAGCCAAGATAGGATTTTTAGTTCCGGTACAGATACGCAGTATTTT. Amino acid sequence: CASSQDRIFSSGTDTQYF.

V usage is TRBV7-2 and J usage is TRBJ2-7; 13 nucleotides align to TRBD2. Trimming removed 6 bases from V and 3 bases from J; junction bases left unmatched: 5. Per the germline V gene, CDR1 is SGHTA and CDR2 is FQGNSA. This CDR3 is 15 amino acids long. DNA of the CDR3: TGTGCCAGCAGTTTGGGACTAGCGGGATACTACGAGCAGTACTTC. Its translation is CASSLGLAGYYEQYF.

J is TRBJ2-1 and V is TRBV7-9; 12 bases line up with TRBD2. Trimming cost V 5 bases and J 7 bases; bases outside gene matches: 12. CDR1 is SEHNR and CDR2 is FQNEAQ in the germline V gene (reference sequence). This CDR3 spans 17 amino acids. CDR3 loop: CASSTLVGLAGINEQFF. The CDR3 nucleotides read TGTGCCAGCAGCACCCTGGTCGGACTAGCGGGAATAAATGAGCAGTTCTTC.

CDR3 sequence: CASSLLLIGSEKLFF. As DNA, the CDR3 is TGTGCCAGCAGTTTATTACTAATCGGGAGTGAAAAACTGTTTTTT. The V call is TRBV28, the J call TRBJ1-4; D is uncertain. The CDR3 has 15 amino acids. Germline-derived CDR1 and CDR2 are MDHEN and SYDVKM. Trimming cost V 1 base and J 7 bases, with 13 bases left between them. The full variable domain, with the rest looked up from reference TRBV28 and TRBJ1-4, is DVKVTQSSRYLVKRTGEKVFLECVQDMDHENMFWYRQDPGLGLRLIYFSYDVKMKEKGDIPEGYSVSREKKERFSLILESASTNQTSMYLCASSLLLIGSEKLFFGSGTQLSVL.

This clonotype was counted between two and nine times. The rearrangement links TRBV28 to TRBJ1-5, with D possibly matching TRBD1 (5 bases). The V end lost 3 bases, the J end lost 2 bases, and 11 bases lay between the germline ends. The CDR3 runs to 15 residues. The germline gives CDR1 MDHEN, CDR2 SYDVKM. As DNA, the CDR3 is TGTGCCAGCAGTTTCATAGGGGTCGGCAATCAGCCCCAGCATTTT. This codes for CASSFIGVGNQPQHF.

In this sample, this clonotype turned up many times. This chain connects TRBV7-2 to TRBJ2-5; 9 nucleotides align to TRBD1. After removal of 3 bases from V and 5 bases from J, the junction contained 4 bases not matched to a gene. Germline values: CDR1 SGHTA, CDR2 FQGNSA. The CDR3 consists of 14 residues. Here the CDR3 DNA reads TGTGCCAGCAGCTTTCGACAGGGGGGTGAGACCCAGTACTTC. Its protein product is CASSFRQGGETQYF.

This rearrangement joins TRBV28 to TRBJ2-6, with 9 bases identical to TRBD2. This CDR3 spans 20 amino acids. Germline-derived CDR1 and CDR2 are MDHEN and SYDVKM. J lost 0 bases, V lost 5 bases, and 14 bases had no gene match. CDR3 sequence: CASSLRGSGGQLSGANVLTF. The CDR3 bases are TGTGCCAGCAGTCTAAGAGGGAGCGGGGGGCAACTCTCTGGGGCCAACGTCCTGACTTTC.

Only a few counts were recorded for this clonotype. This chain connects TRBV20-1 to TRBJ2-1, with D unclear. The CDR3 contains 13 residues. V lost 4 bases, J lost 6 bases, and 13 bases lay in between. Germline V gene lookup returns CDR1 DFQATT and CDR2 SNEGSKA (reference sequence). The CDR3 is CSATPLRGNEQFF. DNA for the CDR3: TGCAGTGCTACCCCCCTAAGAGGCAATGAGCAGTTCTTC.

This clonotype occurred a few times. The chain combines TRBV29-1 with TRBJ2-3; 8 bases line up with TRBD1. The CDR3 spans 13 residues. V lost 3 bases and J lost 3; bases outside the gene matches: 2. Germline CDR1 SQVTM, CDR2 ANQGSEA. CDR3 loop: CSVEGTGTDTQYF. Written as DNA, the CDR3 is TGCAGCGTTGAGGGGACAGGTACAGATACGCAGTATTTT.

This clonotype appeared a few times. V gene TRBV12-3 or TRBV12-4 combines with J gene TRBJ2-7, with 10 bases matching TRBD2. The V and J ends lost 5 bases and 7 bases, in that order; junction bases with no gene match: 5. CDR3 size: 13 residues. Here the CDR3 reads CASSTSGAGEQYF. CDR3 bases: TGTGCCAGCAGTACTAGCGGGGCCGGGGAGCAGTACTTC.

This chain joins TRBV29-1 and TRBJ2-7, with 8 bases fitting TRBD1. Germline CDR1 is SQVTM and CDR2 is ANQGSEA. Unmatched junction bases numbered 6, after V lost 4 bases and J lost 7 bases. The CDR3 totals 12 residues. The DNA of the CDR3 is TGCAGCGTTGGGGGGACAGGAGGGGAGCAGTACTTC. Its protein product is CSVGGTGGEQYF.

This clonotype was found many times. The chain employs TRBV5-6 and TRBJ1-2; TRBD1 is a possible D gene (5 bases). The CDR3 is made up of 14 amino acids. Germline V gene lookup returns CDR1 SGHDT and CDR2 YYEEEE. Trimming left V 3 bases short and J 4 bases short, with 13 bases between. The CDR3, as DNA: TGTGCCAGCAGCTCCTTGGACACGGTCTATGGCTACACCTTC. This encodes CASSSLDTVYGYTF.

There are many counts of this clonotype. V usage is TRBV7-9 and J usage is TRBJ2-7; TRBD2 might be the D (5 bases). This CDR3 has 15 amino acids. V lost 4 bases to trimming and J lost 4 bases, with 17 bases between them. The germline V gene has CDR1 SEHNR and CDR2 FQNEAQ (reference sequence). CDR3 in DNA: TGTGCCAGCAGCTCGTACCAGCGGTGGGGATACGAGCAGTACTTC. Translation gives CASSSYQRWGYEQYF.

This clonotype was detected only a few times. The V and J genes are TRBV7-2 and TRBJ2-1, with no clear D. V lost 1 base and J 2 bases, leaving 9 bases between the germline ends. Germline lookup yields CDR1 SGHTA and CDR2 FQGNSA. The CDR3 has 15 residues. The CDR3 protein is CASSLDGRPYNEQFF. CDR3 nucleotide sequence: TGTGCCAGCAGCTTAGATGGGCGGCCCTACAATGAGCAGTTCTTC.

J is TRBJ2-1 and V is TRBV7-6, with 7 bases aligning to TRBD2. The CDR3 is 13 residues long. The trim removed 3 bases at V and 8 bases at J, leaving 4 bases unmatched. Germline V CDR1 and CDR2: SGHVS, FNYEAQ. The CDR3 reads CASSFGLDHEQFF. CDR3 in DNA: TGTGCCAGCAGCTTCGGACTAGACCATGAGCAGTTCTTC. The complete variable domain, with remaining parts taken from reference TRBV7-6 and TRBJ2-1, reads GAGVSQSPRYKVTKRGQDVALRCDPISGHVSLYWYRQALGQGPEFLTYFNYEAQQDKSGLPNDRFSAERPEGSISTLTIQRTEQRDSAMYRCASSFGLDHEQFFGPGTRLTVL.

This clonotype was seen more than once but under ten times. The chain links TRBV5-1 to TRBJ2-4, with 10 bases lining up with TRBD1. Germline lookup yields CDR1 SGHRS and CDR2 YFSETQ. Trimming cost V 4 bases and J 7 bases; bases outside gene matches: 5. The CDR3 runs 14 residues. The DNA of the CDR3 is TGCGCCAGCAGCCCTGGACAGGGGGGGAACATTCAGTACTTC. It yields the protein CASSPGQGGNIQYF.

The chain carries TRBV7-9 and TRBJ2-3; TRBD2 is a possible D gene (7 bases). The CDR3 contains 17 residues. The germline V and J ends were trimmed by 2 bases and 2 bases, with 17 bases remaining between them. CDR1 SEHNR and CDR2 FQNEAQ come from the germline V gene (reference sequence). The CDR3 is CASSLSLGGGYTDTQYF. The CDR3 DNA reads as TGTGCCAGCAGCTTAAGTCTCGGCGGGGGCTACACAGATACGCAGTATTTT.

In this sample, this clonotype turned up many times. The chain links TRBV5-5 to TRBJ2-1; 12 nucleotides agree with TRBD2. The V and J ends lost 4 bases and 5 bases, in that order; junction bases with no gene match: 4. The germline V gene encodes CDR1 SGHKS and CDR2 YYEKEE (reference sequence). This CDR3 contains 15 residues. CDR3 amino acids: CASSITSGRHNEQFF. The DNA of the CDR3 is TGTGCCAGCAGCATCACTAGCGGGAGGCACAATGAGCAGTTCTTC. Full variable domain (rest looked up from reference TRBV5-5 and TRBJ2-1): DAGVTQSPTHLIKTRGQQVTLRCSPISGHKSVSWYQQVLGQGPQFIFQYYEKEERGRGNFPDRFSARQFPNYSSELNVNALLLGDSALYLCASSITSGRHNEQFFGPGTRLTVL.

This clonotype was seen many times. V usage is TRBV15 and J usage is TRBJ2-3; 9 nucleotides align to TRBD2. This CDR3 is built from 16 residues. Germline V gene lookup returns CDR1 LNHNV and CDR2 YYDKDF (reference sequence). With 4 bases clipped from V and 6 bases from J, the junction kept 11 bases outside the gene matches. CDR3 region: CATSNYLAGDTDTQYF. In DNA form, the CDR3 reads TGTGCCACCAGCAATTACTTAGCGGGAGACACGGATACGCAGTATTTT. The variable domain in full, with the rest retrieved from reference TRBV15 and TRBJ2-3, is DAMVIQNPRYQVTQFGKPVTLSCSQTLNHNVMYWYQQKSSQAPKLLFHYYDKDFNNEADTPDNFQSRRPNTSFCFLDIRSPGLGDTAMYLCATSNYLAGDTDTQYFGPGTRLTVL.

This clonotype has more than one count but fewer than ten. The CDR3 here is CSARAITSGNTGELFF. As DNA, the CDR3 is TGCAGTGCTAGAGCGATTACTAGCGGGAACACCGGGGAGCTGTTTTTT. The chain carries TRBV20-1 and TRBJ2-2; TRBD2 matches 8 bases. CDR3 length: 16 residues. CDR1 DFQATT and CDR2 SNEGSKA come from the germline V gene (reference sequence). The V segment lost 1 base and the J segment 1 base; nucleotides outside the gene matches: 5.

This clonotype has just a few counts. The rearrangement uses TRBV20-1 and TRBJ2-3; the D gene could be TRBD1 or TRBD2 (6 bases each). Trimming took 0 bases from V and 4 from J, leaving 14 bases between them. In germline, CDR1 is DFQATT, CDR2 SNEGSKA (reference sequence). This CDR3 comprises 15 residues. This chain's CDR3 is CSARDSGGGPDTQYF. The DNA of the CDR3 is TGCAGTGCTAGAGATAGCGGAGGGGGACCAGATACGCAGTATTTT.

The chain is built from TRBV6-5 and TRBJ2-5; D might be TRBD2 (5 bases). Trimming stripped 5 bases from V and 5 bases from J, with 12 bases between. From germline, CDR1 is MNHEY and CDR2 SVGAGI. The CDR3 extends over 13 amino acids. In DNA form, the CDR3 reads TGTGCCAGCAGTACACTCAGAGGGGAGACCCAGTACTTC. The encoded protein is CASSTLRGETQYF.

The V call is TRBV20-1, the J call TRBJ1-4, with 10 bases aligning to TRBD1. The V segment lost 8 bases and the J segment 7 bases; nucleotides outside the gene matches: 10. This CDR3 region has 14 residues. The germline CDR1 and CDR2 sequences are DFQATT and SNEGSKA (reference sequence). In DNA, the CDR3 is TGCAGTTGTGGTCCCGGGACAGGGGCTGAAAAACTGTTTTTT. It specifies CSCGPGTGAEKLFF.

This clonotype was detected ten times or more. The CDR3 region is CASSLGLGIDYGYTF. The CDR3 DNA sequence: TGTGCCAGCAGCTTAGGCCTGGGAATTGACTATGGCTACACCTTC. This chain joins TRBV7-9 and TRBJ1-2; D is undetermined. Germline lookup yields CDR1 SEHNR and CDR2 FQNEAQ (reference sequence). There are 15 residues in the CDR3. The V gene lost 1 base and the J gene lost 3 bases, with 12 bases spanning the gap.

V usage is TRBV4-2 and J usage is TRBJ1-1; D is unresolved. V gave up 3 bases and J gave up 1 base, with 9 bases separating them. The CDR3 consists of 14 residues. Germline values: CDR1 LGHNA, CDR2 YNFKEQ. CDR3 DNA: TGTGCCAGCAGCCATCGGACGGAGAACACTGAAGCTTTCTTT. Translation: CASSHRTENTEAFF.

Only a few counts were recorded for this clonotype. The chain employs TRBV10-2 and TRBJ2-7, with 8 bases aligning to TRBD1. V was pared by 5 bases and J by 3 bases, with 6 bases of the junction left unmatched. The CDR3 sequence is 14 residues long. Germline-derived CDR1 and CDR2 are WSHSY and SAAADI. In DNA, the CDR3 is TGCGCCAGCAGTCACAGGGGGACGGGCTACGAGCAGTACTTC. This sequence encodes CASSHRGTGYEQYF.

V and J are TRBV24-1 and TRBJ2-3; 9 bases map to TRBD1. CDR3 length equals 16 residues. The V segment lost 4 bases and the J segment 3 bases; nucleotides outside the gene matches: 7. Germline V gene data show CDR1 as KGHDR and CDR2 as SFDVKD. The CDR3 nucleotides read TGTGCCACCAGTGAACAGGGGGCGTTAGTGACAGATACGCAGTATTTT. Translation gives CATSEQGALVTDTQYF.

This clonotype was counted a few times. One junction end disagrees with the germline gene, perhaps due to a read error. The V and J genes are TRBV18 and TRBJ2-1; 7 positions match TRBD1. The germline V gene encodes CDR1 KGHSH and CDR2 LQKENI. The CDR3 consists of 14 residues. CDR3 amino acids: CASSPLDRDSRFIF. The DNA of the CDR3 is TGTGCCAGCTCACCACTGGACCGGGACAGCCGGTTTATCTTC.